This TCR beta chain is drawn from a study of cytomegalovirus exposure and HLA in healthy donors (dated by TCRdb to about 2017). In terms of the full investigation: An earlier analysis of some 500 of the donors reported more than 250 Gb of sequence data and roughly 110 million unique TCR beta sequences from 150 million to 200 million T cells. About 280 gigabases of sequencing data and approximately 92 million unique TCR sequences made up an early release that covered 500 to 650 HLA-typed donors. Among the roughly 400 genotyped donors, more than 70% belonged to the genetic ancestry cluster associated with self-reported Caucasian donors. The study aimed to test whether signatures of past pathogen exposure could be identified by cataloging public T cell receptors. Using immunosequencing, the study profiled T cell repertoires from 550 to 750 subjects and related those repertoires to cytomegalovirus serostatus. Along with the roughly 670-subject first cohort, a separate validation cohort of over a hundred different subjects was used. High-throughput TCR immunosequencing, statistical association of individual TCRs with disease status, and machine learning were combined to predict cytomegalovirus infection status. A later analysis re-examined previously published TCR beta repertoires from about 670 donors and added high-resolution HLA genotyping to investigate patterns of TCR occurrence. Rather than using new phenotypic data, the later analysis identified candidate immune exposures from TCR beta sequences and from how often those sequences occurred across donors. To decide whether each TCR beta V gene segment behaved as functional or pseudogenic, an earlier analysis of approximately 590 of the donors relied on high-throughput TCR beta sequencing. Donor age, sex, ethnicity and CMV serostatus were collected together with the repertoire data. In a later genetic analysis, genome-wide SNP genotypes for about three fifths of the 666 donors were used, and that subset was treated as a discovery cohort. Every discovery cohort repertoire had been produced on one sequencing platform. HLA typing included class I and class II loci at four-digit resolution. The number of donors typed differed by locus, with roughly 629-640 for A, B, C, DRB1 and DQB1, roughly 520 for DQA1, some 570 for DPA1, and roughly 450 for DPB1. Roughly five DR-DQ haplotypes were handled as single units for association and clustering, since linkage in the cohort was strong. Among approximately 370 genotyped donors of the cohort, an average of approximately 240,000 unique TCR beta nucleotide sequences was sequenced per donor, of which roughly 17% were non-productive.

In its sample, this clone was seen once. No cognate antigen has been identified for it. Per-base qualities were not stored, and no clone one base away is much larger. The germline V gene yields SGHVS for CDR1 and FNYEAQ for CDR2. There are 14 amino acids in the CDR3, from cysteine to phenylalanine inclusive. Only the CDR3 DNA stays, 42 bases, in frame from base 1. V trim: 9 bases; J trim: 6 bases; unmatched bases: 9. The library came from the immunoSEQ multiplex PCR assay. For the multiplex PCR, a mixture combining 60 forward primers for TCR Vbeta segments and 13 reverse primers for TCR Jbeta segments was used. Amplification of the CDR3 region of rearranged TCR beta genes was performed with a multiplex PCR assay on genomic DNA. The amplified TCR beta libraries were sequenced on the Illumina HiSeq System as 87-base-pair reads. Processing in the source paper ran as follows. A later analysis tallied 75 million to 85 million unique TCR beta chains across the 650 to 750 repertoires, and approximately 12 million of those chains were shared by two or more donors. Raw reads were error-corrected and collapsed into unique sequences by a nearest-neighbor algorithm in which closely related sequences were merged to remove PCR and sequencing errors. To assign V, D and J gene segments, CDR3 sequences were aligned to IMGT reference sequences. Each retained sequence needed at least a six-nucleotide match to both a V gene segment and a J gene segment. Rearrangements were classified as productive when the CDR3 lacked stop codons and remained in frame with V and J, and all other rearrangements were classified as non-productive. Following IMGT convention, CDR3 was defined as the stretch from the second conserved V-encoded cysteine to the conserved J-encoded phenylalanine. The earlier analysis of 587 of the donors excluded sequences that lacked an unambiguous match to a single V gene segment. An earlier analysis of a few hundred of the donors called V segments functional above 56.7% productive rearrangements and segregating when the between-donor standard deviation exceeded 5%. A statistical classification framework was built to diagnose cytomegalovirus status from the catalog of TCR beta chain sequences. In a later analysis, TCR nucleotide sequences were compared against IMGT/GENE-DB human TR gene sequences so that V and J genes could be assigned. Using the TCRdist pipeline, a later analysis assigned CDR3 sequences along with most-parsimonious VDJ recombination scenarios. In a later analysis, every TCR beta chain was defined by the combination of its CDR3 amino acid sequence and its V-gene family, and reads without a unique V-gene family were dropped. To address suspected cross-contamination and a sequencing artifact, a later analysis removed roughly 640 highly shared, low-generation-probability nucleotide sequences. For each public chain, a later analysis derived a clonal expansion index from normalized ranks of inferred template counts within each repertoire. In a later analysis, generation probabilities were computed using a VDJ recombination model fitted to out-of-frame rearrangements, and the results were checked against IGoR. In a later analysis, TCR-TCR, TCR-HLA and TCR-CMV co-occurrence was scored with hypergeometric tests, and a repertoire-size bias correction was applied to TCR pairs. In a later analysis, false discovery rates were estimated by permuting HLA or CMV assignments 20 times. In a later analysis, co-occurring TCRs were grouped using DBSCAN, and TCRdist sequence similarity was added for clustering within HLA-allele-positive subsets. Co-occurrence clustering excluded repertoires with fewer than 30,000 or more than 120,000 public chains, plus five with anomalous nucleotide sharing. The clones in this table, taken by TCRdb from immuneACCESS, are in-frame only. Not every clone is retained; where verified, under half of the shortfall comes from an unresolved V gene, and the cause of the rest is unknown. V, J and clone size reflect that table, while D and trimming were determined from the DNA. Across this sample there are 90,000 to 120,000 clones, with roughly 80% seen only once. Jointly, the top ten make up about 2.3% of the sample.

The cohort consisted of 666 healthy bone marrow donors. All cohort members were sampled while nominally healthy, although unrecorded immune exposures were likely present. The donor tested CMV seronegative, placing the donor among the 350 or so seronegative members of the cohort. Each donor provided a peripheral blood sample, and peripheral blood mononuclear cells were used for TCR beta sequencing. Genomic DNA extraction from the blood cell samples was performed with the Qiagen DNeasy Blood Extraction Kit. What the work shows at the level of the full study, not this receptor alone: Because HLA typing was unavailable for some donors at each locus, only the typed subset was used in association tests. A later analysis found that HLA-associated TCR beta chains were more clonally expanded and had lower generation probabilities than equally common non-associated chains. Most TCR sequences were seen in very few donors, while some public TCRs were found in many individuals. According to a later analysis, most CMV-associated TCR beta chains appeared to be HLA-restricted, and the HLA associations seemed to be driven largely by CMV exposure. Broadly in line with IMGT annotations, most TCR beta V segments showed up in productive rearrangements about 87% or about 30% of the time in an earlier analysis of several hundred of the donors. Correlated functional status among segregating V segments might be attributable to linkage disequilibrium, but an unknown experimental factor could not be ruled out. A further reported finding was that TCR beta sequences accurately predicted the HLA-A and HLA-B alleles for most subjects in the first cohort. V-gene and J-gene trimming of TCR beta chains was associated with a missense DCLRE1C variant in a later genetic analysis, and the association was replicated in an independent cohort. Sequencing depth was assumed to be roughly uniform across donors in the presence/absence analyses, though that assumption may not hold. In this cohort, only TCR beta chains were sequenced, and detectable features were limited by the absence of alpha or paired-chain data. A group of highly shared sequence variants was considered likely to be a technical artifact of the sequencing pipeline. Cytomegalovirus status was reported to be diagnosed by the classifier with high specificity and sensitivity in both the original and validation cohorts. In vitro tests confirmed that three of the cytomegalovirus-associated TCR beta chains recognize cytomegalovirus antigens. In a later genetic analysis, fewer N-insertions in productive TCRs were reported among donors in an Asian-associated ancestry cluster than the roughly 700-donor mean. A later analysis reported that several top co-occurrence clusters appeared linked to parvovirus B19, influenza, CMV and Epstein-Barr virus. The earlier analysis of 587 of the donors excluded about 16 rarely observed V segments, including chromosome 9 orphons, because counts were too low. The only immune exposure information available for the cohort was CMV serostatus. It was suggested by the authors that the approach could potentially be generalized to other disease states and immunological phenotypes. When HLA alleles, especially DR and DQ, strongly co-occurred, TCR associations were difficult to assign to individual alleles. In a later analysis, some 17,000 TCR beta sequences were associated with specific HLA alleles at a false discovery rate of 0.05. According to a later analysis, TCR association rates differed among HLA loci, with DRB1 alleles showing the most associated TCRs and HLA-C alleles showing the fewest. The study listed 164 TCR beta chains as associated with cytomegalovirus. Because the 87-base-pair reads could not distinguish some IMGT-functional V segments, including TRBV6-2 and TRBV6-3, those segments were excluded.

This chain joins TRBV7-6 to TRBJ2-1, and 9 junction bases match TRBD1. This sequence originates from a man aged 25 to 45 in good health and CMV-seronegative. Sequenced sample: PBMCs. The CDR3 reads as follows: CASGRGQGINEQFF. The DNA is as follows: TGTGCCAGTGGAAGAGGACAGGGGATCAATGAGCAGTTCTTC.